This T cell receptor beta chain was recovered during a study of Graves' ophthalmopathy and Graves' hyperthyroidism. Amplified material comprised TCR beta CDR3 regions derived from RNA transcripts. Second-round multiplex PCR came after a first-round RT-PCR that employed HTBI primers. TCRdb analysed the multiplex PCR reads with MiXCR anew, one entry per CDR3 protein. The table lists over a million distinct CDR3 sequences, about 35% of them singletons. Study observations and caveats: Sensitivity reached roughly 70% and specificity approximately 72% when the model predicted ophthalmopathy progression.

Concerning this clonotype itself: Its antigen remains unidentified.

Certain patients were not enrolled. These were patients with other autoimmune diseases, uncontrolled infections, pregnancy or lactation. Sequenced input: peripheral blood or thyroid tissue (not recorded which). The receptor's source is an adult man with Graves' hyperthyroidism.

The CDR3 DNA follows: TGTGCCAGCAGCTTAACTAGCGGGGCGAAAACTGAAGCTTTCTTT. Its protein product is CASSLTSGAKTEAFF. V is TRBV7-2 and J is TRBJ1-1; D is perhaps TRBD1 (5 bases). V shed 2 bases and J shed 5 bases, with 15 bases lying between them. CDR1 is SGHTA, CDR2 FQGNSA, per germline. The CDR3 has 15 residues.